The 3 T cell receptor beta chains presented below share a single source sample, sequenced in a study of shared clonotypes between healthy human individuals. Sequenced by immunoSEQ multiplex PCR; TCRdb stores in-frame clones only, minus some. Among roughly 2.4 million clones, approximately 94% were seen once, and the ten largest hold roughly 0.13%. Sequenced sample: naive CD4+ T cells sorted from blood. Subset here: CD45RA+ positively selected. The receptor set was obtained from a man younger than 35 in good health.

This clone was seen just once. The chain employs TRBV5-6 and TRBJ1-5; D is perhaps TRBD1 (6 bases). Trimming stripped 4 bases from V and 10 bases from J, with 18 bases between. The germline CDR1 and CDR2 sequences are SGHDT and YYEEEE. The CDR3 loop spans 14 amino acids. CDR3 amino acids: CASSLGHTGSPQHF. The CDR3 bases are TGTGCCAGCAGCCTGGGACACACCGGCAGCCCCCAGCATTTT.

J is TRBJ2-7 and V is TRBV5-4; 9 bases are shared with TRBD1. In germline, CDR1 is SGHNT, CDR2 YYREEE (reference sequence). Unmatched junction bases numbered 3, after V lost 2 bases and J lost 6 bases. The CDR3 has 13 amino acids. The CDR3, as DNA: TGTGCCAGCAGCTTCCTGGGACAGGGCGAGCAGTACTTC. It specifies CASSFLGQGEQYF.

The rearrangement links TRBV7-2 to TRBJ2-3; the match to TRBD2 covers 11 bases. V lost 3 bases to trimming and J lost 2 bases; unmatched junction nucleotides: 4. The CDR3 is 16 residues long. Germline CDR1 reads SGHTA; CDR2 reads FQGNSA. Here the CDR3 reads CASSLSSGGNTDTQYF. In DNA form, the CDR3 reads TGTGCCAGCAGCTTGTCTAGCGGGGGGAACACAGATACGCAGTATTTT. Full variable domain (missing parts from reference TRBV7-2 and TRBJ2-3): GAGVSQSPSNKVTEKGKDVELRCDPISGHTALYWYRQSLGQGLEFLIYFQGNSAPDKSGLPSDRFSAERTGGSVSTLTIQRTQQEDSAVYLCASSLSSGGNTDTQYFGPGTRLTVL.